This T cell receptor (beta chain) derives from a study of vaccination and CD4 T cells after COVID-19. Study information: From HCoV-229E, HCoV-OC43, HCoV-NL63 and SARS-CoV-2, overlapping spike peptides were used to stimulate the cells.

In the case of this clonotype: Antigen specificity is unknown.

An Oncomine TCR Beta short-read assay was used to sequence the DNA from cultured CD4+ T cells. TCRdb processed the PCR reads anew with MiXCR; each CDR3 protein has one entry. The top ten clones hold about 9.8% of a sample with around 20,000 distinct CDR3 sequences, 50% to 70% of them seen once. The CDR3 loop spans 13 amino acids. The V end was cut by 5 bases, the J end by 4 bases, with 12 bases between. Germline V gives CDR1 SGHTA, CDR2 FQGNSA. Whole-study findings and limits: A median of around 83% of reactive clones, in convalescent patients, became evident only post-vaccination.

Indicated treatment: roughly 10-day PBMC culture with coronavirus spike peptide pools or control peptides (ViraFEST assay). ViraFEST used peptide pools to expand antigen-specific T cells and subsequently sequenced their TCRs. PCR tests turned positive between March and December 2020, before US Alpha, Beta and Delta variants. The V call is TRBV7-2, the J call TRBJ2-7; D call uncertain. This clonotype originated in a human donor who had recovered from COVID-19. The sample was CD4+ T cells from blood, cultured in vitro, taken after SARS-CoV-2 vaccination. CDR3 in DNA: TGTGCCAGCAGCCAGGACCCAGGATACGAGCAGTACTTC. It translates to CASSQDPGYEQYF.